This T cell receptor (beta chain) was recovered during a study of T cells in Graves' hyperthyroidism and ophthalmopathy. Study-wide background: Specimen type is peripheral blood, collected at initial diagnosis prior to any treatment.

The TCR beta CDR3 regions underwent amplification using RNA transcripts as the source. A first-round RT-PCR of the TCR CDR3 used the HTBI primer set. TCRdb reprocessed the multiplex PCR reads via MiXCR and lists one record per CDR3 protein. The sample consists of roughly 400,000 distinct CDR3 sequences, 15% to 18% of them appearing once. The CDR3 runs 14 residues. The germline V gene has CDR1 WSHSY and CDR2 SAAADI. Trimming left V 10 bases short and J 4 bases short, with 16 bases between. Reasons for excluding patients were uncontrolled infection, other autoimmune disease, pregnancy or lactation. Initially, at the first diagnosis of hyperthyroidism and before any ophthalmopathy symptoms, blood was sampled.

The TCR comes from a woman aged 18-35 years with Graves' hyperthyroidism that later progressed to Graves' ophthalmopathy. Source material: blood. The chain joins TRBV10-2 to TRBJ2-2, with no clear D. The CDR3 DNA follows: TGCGCCACTATTCGCATTACCCGCACCGGGGAGCTGTTTTTT. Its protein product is CATIRITRTGELFF.